A single sample gave rise to the 5 T cell receptor beta chains below, sequenced in a study of monozygotic twins with inflammatory bowel disease. No DNA is given; TCRdb re-called the 5' RACE reads and lists each CDR3 protein once. The sample data list fewer than 450,000 distinct CDR3 sequences. The sequenced sample consisted of blood. All receptors come from a human donor with ulcerative colitis or Crohn's disease, or a healthy co-twin of an affected twin (not recorded which).

The chain uses TRBV30 and TRBJ2-5; as DNA is missing, the TRBD1 call by TCRdb cannot be tested. Germline CDR1 is GTSNPN and CDR2 is SVGIG (reference sequence). This CDR3 contains 13 residues. CDR3 residues: CAWSLGAWETQYF.

The genes are TRBV7-9 and TRBJ2-5; TCRdb outputs TRBD2, but without DNA this stays unchecked. The CDR3 loop spans 14 amino acids. Germline V lookup: CDR1 SEHNR, CDR2 FQNEAQ (reference sequence). This chain's CDR3 is CASSLSAGKETQYF.

This chain joins TRBV28 and TRBJ1-5; there is no DNA to check the TCRdb D call of TRBD1. The CDR3 spans 14 residues. CDR1 and CDR2 (germline): MDHEN, SYDVKM. The CDR3 reads CASSPGQSHQPQHF.

V gene TRBV12-3 or TRBV12-4 combines with J gene TRBJ1-1. The CDR3 spans 15 residues. The CDR3: CASSFEGRTGTEAFF.

The chain joins TRBV7-2 to TRBJ2-7; lacking DNA, the TRBD2 call made by TCRdb goes unchecked. Looked up from germline, CDR1 is SGHTA and CDR2 is FQGNSA. This CDR3 comprises 14 residues. This CDR3 reads CASSSPTRGLQQYF.